A selection of T cell receptor beta chains follows, all from one sample in a study of radiation and T cells in renal cell carcinoma. Repertoires were generated with immunoSEQ multiplex PCR, while TCRdb's copy carries only in-frame clones and drops some. The profile shows 150,000 to 190,000 clones, over 80% of them singletons. The sample consisted of blood, taken from a patient whose treatment included radiotherapy and nephrectomy. The receptor set was obtained from a woman in her fifties or sixties with renal cell carcinoma. Both conserved end residues are part of each CDR3. The order of the fields is V gene, J gene, clone size, D gene, CDR3 DNA, CDR3 protein. D genes are given only for firm matches. Only part of the rows carry a size: once, few, many, or a class if the clone is expanded.

TRBV19	TRBJ2-7	.	.	TGTGCCAGTAGTATATCTATGCAGGGGATGTACGAGCAGTACTTC	CASSISMQGMYEQYF
TRBV19	TRBJ2-3	once	.	TGTGCCAGTAGTGTCACTAATACGCAGTATTTT	CASSVTNTQYF
TRBV27	TRBJ2-3	.	.	TGTGCCAGCAGTTTTATGGGACCCCGCACAGATACGCAGTATTTT	CASSFMGPRTDTQYF
TRBV7-8	TRBJ1-5	.	.	TGTGCCAGCAGCCCCGGAGGTTATAGCAATCAGCCCCAGCATTTT	CASSPGGYSNQPQHF
TRBV19	TRBJ1-1	once	TRBD1	TGTGCCAGCCTCGACAGGGGAGCCACTGAAGCTTTCTTT	CASLDRGATEAFF
TRBV5-1	TRBJ2-3	.	.	TGCGCCAGCAGCCCTACCCGCACAGATACGCAGTATTTT	CASSPTRTDTQYF
TRBV4-1	TRBJ1-2	once	.	TGCGCCAGCAGCCAAGTGGGGGGTAACTATGGCTACACCTTC	CASSQVGGNYGYTF
TRBV7-2	TRBJ1-1	.	.	TGTGCCAGCAGCTTAATGGTTGTCACGCAGAACACTGAAGCTTTCTTT	CASSLMVVTQNTEAFF
TRBV19	TRBJ1-2	once	TRBD1	TGTGCCAGTAGTATCATTAAGCCGGGACAGGGGAATGGCTACACCTTC	CASSIIKPGQGNGYTF
TRBV18	TRBJ2-7	.	.	TGTGCCAGCTCACCTACTAGTTTCGAGCAGTACTTC	CASSPTSFEQYF
TRBV6-1	TRBJ2-7	once	TRBD1	TGTGCCAGCAGTGATTCCGGGACAGCCCTCCCCTACGAGCAGTACTTC	CASSDSGTALPYEQYF
TRBV19	TRBJ1-1	.	.	TGTGCCAGTAGTTCAGGGGATACGGACACTGAAGCTTTCTTT	CASSSGDTDTEAFF
TRBV6-5	TRBJ1-2	.	.	TGTGCCAGCAGTTCCGGGGGGGGTTTTAACTATGGCTACACCTTC	CASSSGGGFNYGYTF
TRBV25-1	TRBJ2-7	.	TRBD1	TGTGCCAGCGGACAGGACAGGGCTGGTGAGCAGTACTTC	CASGQDRAGEQYF
TRBV19	TRBJ1-2	.	.	TGTGCCAGTAGTATTGGACCAGGGGACCATGGCTACACCTTC	CASSIGPGDHGYTF
TRBV2	TRBJ2-1	once	.	TGTGCCAGCAGTGAAGGACTAGTAAATGAGCAGTTCTTC	CASSEGLVNEQFF
TRBV29-1	TRBJ2-2	.	.	TGCAGCGTAGCAAGGGGAACCGGGGAGCTGTTTTTT	CSVARGTGELFF
TRBV6-1	TRBJ1-6	.	.	TGTGCCAGCAGGGGACCCACGGATTCACCCCTCCACTTT	CASRGPTDSPLHF
TRBV5-1	TRBJ1-2	.	.	TGCGCCAGCAGCTTGGTCGGACAGCCAAACTATGGCTACACCTTC	CASSLVGQPNYGYTF
TRBV18	TRBJ2-7	.	.	TGTGCCAGCTCACCACTTCAGGGGTCAAGGGACGAGCAGTACTTC	CASSPLQGSRDEQYF
TRBV6-6	TRBJ2-7	.	.	TGTGCCAGCAGATCATTAGCCAGGGCGCCCTACGAGCAGTACTTC	CASRSLARAPYEQYF
TRBV7-2	TRBJ2-2	once	TRBD2	TGTGCCAGCAGACACACTAGCGGGGGGCCCGGGGAGCTGTTTTTT	CASRHTSGGPGELFF
TRBV6-5	TRBJ1-5	once	.	TGTGCCAGCTCTAGGGGCCATAGCAATCAGCCCCAGCATTTT	CASSRGHSNQPQHF
TRBV28	TRBJ2-7	.	.	TGTGCCAGCAGTTTATTCGGGACCCTGAGCTCCTACGAGCAGTACTTC	CASSLFGTLSSYEQYF
TRBV6-6	TRBJ1-5	.	.	TGTGCAAGCGAGCTCCAGGGAATTATCAGCAATCAGCCCCAGCATTTT	CASELQGIISNQPQHF
TRBV2	TRBJ1-4	.	.	TGTGCCAGTATTAACGGGACCGGACCTGAAAAACTGTTTTTT	CASINGTGPEKLFF
TRBV6-8	TRBJ2-7	once	TRBD1	TGTGCCAGCAGTACTGACGGCCGGACAGGTCTCTCCTACGAGCAGTACTTC	CASSTDGRTGLSYEQYF
TRBV7-9	TRBJ2-7	.	.	TGTGCCAGCAGCTTGGGACAACGGAACGAGCAGTACTTC	CASSLGQRNEQYF